Listed below are T cell receptor beta chains from one sample, sequenced in a study of cytomegalovirus exposure and HLA in healthy donors. Measured with immunoSEQ multiplex PCR; TCRdb has only the in-frame clones, and not every one. The data show approximately 100,000 clones, 77% seen once. Sample: PBMCs. Every receptor here comes from a man aged 40-55 years in good health and CMV-seropositive. CDR3s include the opening cysteine and the closing phenylalanine or tryptophan. A D gene is named only where the DNA matches it firmly.

V: TRBV27
D: -
J: TRBJ1-2
CDR3: CASSLWDNRGYTF

V: TRBV7-7
D: TRBD2
J: TRBJ2-5
CDR3: CASSSLLLAAQYF

V: TRBV4-1
D: -
J: TRBJ2-4
CDR3: CASSQDWGDLGNSQYF

V: TRBV2
D: TRBD1
J: TRBJ1-5
CDR3: CASSPRTGGNQPQHF

V: TRBV10-3
D: -
J: TRBJ2-7
CDR3: CAISSGIKSYEQYF

V: TRBV14
D: TRBD1
J: TRBJ1-1
CDR3: CASSQPTGLNTEAFF

V: TRBV30
D: -
J: TRBJ2-2
CDR3: CAWSVREAGELFF

V: TRBV19
D: TRBD1
J: TRBJ2-3
CDR3: CASSMGQGGADTQYF

V: TRBV4-2
D: -
J: TRBJ1-6
CDR3: CASSQDGGGHNSPLHF

V: TRBV6-5
D: -
J: TRBJ2-7
CDR3: CASSPGTGLDYEQYF

V: TRBV7-2
D: -
J: TRBJ2-5
CDR3: CASSVDRVREQYF

V: TRBV10-3
D: TRBD2
J: TRBJ2-1
CDR3: CAISEPTDGRPNEQFF

V: TRBV5-1
D: -
J: TRBJ2-7
CDR3: CASSLQGSSYEQYF

V: TRBV30
D: -
J: TRBJ1-3
CDR3: CAWSVVAGNTIYF

V: TRBV7-2
D: TRBD1
J: TRBJ1-2
CDR3: CASRDRGTDGYTF

V: TRBV7-2
D: TRBD1
J: TRBJ2-3
CDR3: CASSFTGQPHTDTQYF

V: TRBV6-5
D: -
J: TRBJ2-7
CDR3: CASSQAGNNDEQYF

V: TRBV29-1
D: TRBD1
J: TRBJ2-7
CDR3: CSVTTRDRGAYEQYF

V: TRBV7-2
D: TRBD2
J: TRBJ2-3
CDR3: CASSLLRTSRVGDTQYF

V: TRBV2
D: TRBD1
J: TRBJ1-4
CDR3: CASNLQGATNEKLFF

V: TRBV7-2
D: TRBD1
J: TRBJ1-4
CDR3: CASSLAAQGGEKLFF

V: TRBV11-2
D: -
J: TRBJ1-2
CDR3: CASSFGPGVLNYGYTF

V: TRBV5-4
D: -
J: TRBJ1-2
CDR3: CASSPPNRVESGYTF

V: TRBV27
D: TRBD1
J: TRBJ2-3
CDR3: CASSPDRVGTDTQYF

V: TRBV20-1
D: -
J: TRBJ1-4
CDR3: CSARIREKLFF

V: TRBV9
D: -
J: TRBJ1-1
CDR3: CASSERGVTNTEAFF

V: TRBV4-1
D: -
J: TRBJ1-2
CDR3: CASSQPGTLLGYTF

V: TRBV29-1
D: TRBD2
J: TRBJ2-1
CDR3: CSVALTSGANEQFF

V: TRBV29-1
D: -
J: TRBJ2-5
CDR3: CRKGLSGQETQYF

V: TRBV7-3
D: -
J: TRBJ1-6
CDR3: CASSLGHNSPLHF

V: TRBV6-6
D: TRBD1
J: TRBJ1-1
CDR3: CASSFRQGNTEAFF

V: TRBV5-3
D: TRBD1
J: TRBJ2-1
CDR3: CARRDSDRGYQGAIGQFF

V: TRBV5-6
D: -
J: TRBJ2-2
CDR3: CASSLGSGSGRGLVGELFF

V: TRBV9
D: -
J: TRBJ2-5
CDR3: CASSVEAQVETQYF

V: TRBV4-2
D: -
J: TRBJ2-2
CDR3: CASSQEGHGSGELFF

V: TRBV19
D: -
J: TRBJ2-7
CDR3: CASSNQDKLPSEQYF

V: TRBV19
D: TRBD2
J: TRBJ2-3
CDR3: CASSIRLAGVTDTQYF